This paragraph reports one T cell receptor beta chain. What it binds is unknown. This sample was taken from a study of response to subunit inactivated influenza vaccine. Study outcomes and limitations: Each seasonal influenza vaccination, the authors suggested, recruits few new T cells.

TCRdb independently ran MiXCR on the RT-PCR reads; one entry per CDR3 protein. The table has over 650,000 distinct CDR3 sequences, about 18% seen once; the top ten hold 9.5% to 13%. V lost 1 base, J lost 5 bases, and 17 bases lay in between. Germline CDR1 reads LGHNA; CDR2 reads YSLEER. This CDR3 has 17 residues. The receptor was derived from a man over 45 who received an inactivated influenza vaccine. J is TRBJ2-2 and V is TRBV4-3, with a weak D call TRBD2 (6 bases). This specimen consisted of PBMCs from blood, obtained 5 to 6 days after vaccination. The CDR3 bases are TGCGCCAGCAGCCAAGGATATTGGGAGGTCATAACCGGGGAGCTGTTTTTT. It specifies CASSQGYWEVITGELFF.